This T cell receptor (beta chain) was documented in a study of T cells in localized non-small cell lung cancer. Study-wide findings and caveats: Uninvolved adjacent lung had more T cell clonality than any other tissue, topping tumor.

Measured with immunoSEQ multiplex PCR; TCRdb has only the in-frame clones, and not every one. The table lists around 100,000 clones, 87% of them singletons. The CDR3 sequence is 15 residues long. J lost 2 bases, V lost 0 bases, and 3 bases had no gene match. CDR1 is SGHRS and CDR2 is YFSETQ in the germline V gene. To note about this clone: Its specificity is unknown.

The genes are TRBV5-1 and TRBJ1-1, with 8 nucleotides matching TRBD1. The TCR sequence derives from a man aged 40-75 years with stage I squamous cell lung carcinoma. This material consisted of peripheral blood, taken before any cancer treatment. CDR3 nucleotide sequence: TGCGCCAGCAGCTTGGGGACAGGGCCAAACACTGAAGCTTTCTTT. Protein: CASSLGTGPNTEAFF.